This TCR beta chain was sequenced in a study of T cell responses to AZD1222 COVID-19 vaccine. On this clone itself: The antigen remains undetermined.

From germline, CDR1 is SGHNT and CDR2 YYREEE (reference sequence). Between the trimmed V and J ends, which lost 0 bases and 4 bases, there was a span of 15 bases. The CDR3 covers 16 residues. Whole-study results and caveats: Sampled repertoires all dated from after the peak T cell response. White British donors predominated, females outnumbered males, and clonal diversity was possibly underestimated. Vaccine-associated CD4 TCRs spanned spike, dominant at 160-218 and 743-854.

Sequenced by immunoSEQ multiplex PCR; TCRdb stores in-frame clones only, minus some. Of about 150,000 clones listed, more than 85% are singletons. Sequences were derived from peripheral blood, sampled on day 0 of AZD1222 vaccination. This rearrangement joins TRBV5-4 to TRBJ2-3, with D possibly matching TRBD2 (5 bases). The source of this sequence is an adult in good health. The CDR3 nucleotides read TGTGCCAGCAGCTTGGCGGGGAATCAAGCGCCAGATACGCAGTATTTT. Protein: CASSLAGNQAPDTQYF. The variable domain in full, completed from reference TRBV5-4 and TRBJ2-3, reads ETGVTQSPTHLIKTRGQQVTLRCSSQSGHNTVSWYQQALGQGPQFIFQYYREEENGRGNFPPRFSGLQFPNYSSELNVNALELDDSALYLCASSLAGNQAPDTQYFGPGTRLTVL.